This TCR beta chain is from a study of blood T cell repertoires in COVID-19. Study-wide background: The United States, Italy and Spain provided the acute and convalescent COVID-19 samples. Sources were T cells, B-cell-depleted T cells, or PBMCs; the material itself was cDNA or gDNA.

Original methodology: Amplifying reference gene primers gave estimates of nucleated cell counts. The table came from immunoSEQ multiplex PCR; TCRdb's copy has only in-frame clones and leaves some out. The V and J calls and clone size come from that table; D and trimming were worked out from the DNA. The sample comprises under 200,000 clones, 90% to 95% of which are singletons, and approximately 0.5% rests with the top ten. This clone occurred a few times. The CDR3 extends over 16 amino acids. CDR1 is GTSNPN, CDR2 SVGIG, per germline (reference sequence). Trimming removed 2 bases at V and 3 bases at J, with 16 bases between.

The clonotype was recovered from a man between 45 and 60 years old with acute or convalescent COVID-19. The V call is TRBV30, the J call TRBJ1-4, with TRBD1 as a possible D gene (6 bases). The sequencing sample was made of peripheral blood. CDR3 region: CAWSRHTDSPNEKLFF. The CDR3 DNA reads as TGTGCCTGGAGTCGGCATACGGACAGCCCTAATGAAAAACTGTTTTTT.